This entry lists 20 T cell receptor beta chains sequenced from one sample in a study of monozygotic twins with inflammatory bowel disease. TCRdb re-called the 5' RACE reads, yielding one record per CDR3 amino acid sequence without DNA. This sample carries approximately 380,000 distinct CDR3 sequences, with around 2.6% going to the ten biggest clones. What was sequenced was blood. The source of these receptors is a human donor with ulcerative colitis or Crohn's disease, or a healthy co-twin of an affected twin (not recorded which).

The chain is built from TRBV6-4 and TRBJ2-1; the TRBD1 assignment by TCRdb is unverifiable without DNA. The CDR3 consists of 13 residues. Germline lookup yields CDR1 MRHNA and CDR2 SNTAGT. The CDR3: CASSAGTNNEQFF.

The chain uses TRBV5-1 and TRBJ1-6. This CDR3 contains 14 residues. The germline V gene has CDR1 SGHRS and CDR2 YFSETQ. The CDR3 loop reads CASSRAGDNSPLHF. Drawing the rest from reference TRBV5-1 and TRBJ1-6, the complete variable domain is KAGVTQTPRYLIKTRGQQVTLSCSPISGHRSVSWYQQTPGQGLQFLFEYFSETQRNKGNFPGRFSGRQFSNSRSEMNVSTLELGDSALYLCASSRAGDNSPLHFGNGTRLTVT.

This chain joins TRBV30 and TRBJ1-1; lacking DNA, the TRBD1 call made by TCRdb goes unchecked. This CDR3 spans 13 amino acids. Germline V gene lookup returns CDR1 GTSNPN and CDR2 SVGIG (reference sequence). The CDR3 loop is CAWSSGGGTEAFF. Full variable domain (outside the CDR3, taken from reference TRBV30 and TRBJ1-1): SQTIHQWPATLVQPVGSPLSLECTVEGTSNPNLYWYRQAAGRGLQLLFYSVGIGQISSEVPQNLSASRPQDRQFILSSKKLLLSDSGFYLCAWSSGGGTEAFFGQGTRLTVV.

The J gene is TRBJ2-1, the V gene TRBV12-3 or TRBV12-4; the D gene TCRdb calls, TRBD2, cannot be checked with no DNA. The CDR3 extends over 16 amino acids. CDR3 region: CASSTRLAVKGNEQFF.

The chain is built from TRBV5-1 and TRBJ2-7; TCRdb's D call of TRBD2 is untestable without DNA. Per germline, CDR1 SGHRS and CDR2 YFSETQ. The CDR3 length is 16 residues. CDR3 protein: CASSLGLGLAVYEQYF.

The gene calls are TRBV19 and TRBJ1-4; TCRdb returns TRBD1, unconfirmable since there is no DNA. The CDR3 is made up of 17 amino acids. Germline-derived CDR1 and CDR2 are LNHDA and SQIVND (reference sequence). The CDR3 is CASMPGRGVLLNEKLFF.

CDR3 residues: CASSLGQQTEQYF. J is TRBJ2-7 and V is TRBV7-8; TCRdb proposes TRBD1, but this gene call is untestable without DNA. Germline-derived CDR1 and CDR2 are SGHVS and FQNEAQ. The length of the CDR3 is 13 residues. The full variable domain, rest sourced from reference TRBV7-8 and TRBJ2-7, is GAGVSQSPRYKVAKRGQDVALRCDPISGHVSLFWYQQALGQGPEFLTYFQNEAQLDKSGLPSDRFFAERPEGSVSTLKIQRTQQEDSAVYLCASSLGQQTEQYFGPGTRLTVT.

This chain links TRBV7-2 with TRBJ2-1; the D call of TRBD2 rests on TCRdb alone, since no DNA is present to check it. In germline, CDR1 is SGHTA, CDR2 FQGNSA. CDR3 size: 15 residues. CDR3 region: CASSLRTRADNEQFF. Full variable domain (rest looked up from reference TRBV7-2 and TRBJ2-1): GAGVSQSPSNKVTEKGKDVELRCDPISGHTALYWYRQSLGQGLEFLIYFQGNSAPDKSGLPSDRFSAERTGGSVSTLTIQRTQQEDSAVYLCASSLRTRADNEQFFGPGTRLTVL.

The chain uses TRBV7-6 and TRBJ2-5; TCRdb gives TRBD1 as the D gene, but with no DNA this cannot be confirmed. Germline V gene data show CDR1 as SGHVS and CDR2 as FNYEAQ. The CDR3 contains 15 residues. The CDR3 spells CASSLVTANQETQYF.

The chain combines TRBV6-4 with TRBJ1-2; TCRdb returns TRBD1, unconfirmable since there is no DNA. The germline gives CDR1 MRHNA, CDR2 SNTAGT. This CDR3 is built from 18 residues. The CDR3 loop reads CASSDSIIFRDRGRGYTF.

V usage is TRBV5-1 and J usage is TRBJ2-7; lacking DNA, the TRBD2 call made by TCRdb goes unchecked. This CDR3 is 15 amino acids long. CDR1 is SGHRS, CDR2 YFSETQ, per germline. The CDR3 loop is CASSFRAGSNYEQYF.

The chain joins TRBV6-1 to TRBJ1-6; TCRdb's D call, TRBD1, is unchecked because there is no DNA. The CDR3 contains 16 residues. Germline CDR1 MNHNS, CDR2 SASEGT. CDR3 in amino acids: CASRFDRRGMDSPLHF.

The CDR3 protein is CSVGGPGSQYF. The chain recombines TRBV29-1 with TRBJ2-3; the TCRdb D gene call, TRBD1, has no DNA to confirm it. Germline CDR1 is SQVTM and CDR2 is ANQGSEA. CDR3 length equals 11 residues.

The V call is TRBV5-1, the J call TRBJ2-1. The CDR3 runs 16 residues. Looked up from germline, CDR1 is SGHRS and CDR2 is YFSETQ. The CDR3 loop is CASSLSSVSSYNEQFF.

The rearrangement links TRBV12-3 or TRBV12-4 to TRBJ2-1; no DNA is available, so the TRBD2 call from TCRdb remains unchecked. The CDR3 is 15 residues long. The chain's CDR3 is CASTLTVALYNEQFF.

J is TRBJ2-7 and V is TRBV20-1; no DNA is available, so the TRBD2 call from TCRdb remains unchecked. Per the germline V gene, CDR1 is DFQATT and CDR2 is SNEGSKA (reference sequence). CDR3 length equals 18 residues. The CDR3 spells CSARILRRSGGVLGEQYF.

This rearrangement joins TRBV11-2 to TRBJ1-3; the TCRdb call, TRBD1, lacks DNA for checking. The CDR3 sequence is 16 residues long. The germline CDR1 and CDR2 sequences are SGHAT and FQNNGV. The chain's CDR3 is CASSPRATDYWNTIYF.

The CDR3 is CASSTGSPLSSGNTIYF. The chain joins TRBV7-9 to TRBJ1-3; without DNA, the TCRdb call of TRBD1 cannot be checked. Germline assignment: CDR1 SEHNR and CDR2 FQNEAQ (reference sequence). This CDR3 has 17 residues.

The chain couples TRBV12-3 or TRBV12-4 to TRBJ1-1. This CDR3 region has 12 residues. CDR3 sequence reads: CASIRMNGEAFF.

The V call is TRBV7-2, the J call TRBJ2-7; there is no DNA to check the TCRdb D call of TRBD1. This CDR3 contains 16 residues. Germline loops: CDR1 SGHTA, CDR2 FQGNSA. CDR3 sequence: CASSTSGTGVFYEQYF.